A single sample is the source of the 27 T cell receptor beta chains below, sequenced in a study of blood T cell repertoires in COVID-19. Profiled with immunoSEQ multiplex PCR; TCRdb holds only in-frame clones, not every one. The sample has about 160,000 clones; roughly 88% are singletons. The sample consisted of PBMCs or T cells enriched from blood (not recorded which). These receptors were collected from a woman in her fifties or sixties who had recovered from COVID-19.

This CDR3 reads CASSSTSGGFGEQFF. The CDR3 nucleotides are TGCGCCAGCAGCTCGACTAGCGGGGGGTTCGGTGAGCAGTTCTTC. The chain has TRBV5-1 and TRBJ2-1, with 13 bases aligning to TRBD2. The germline gives CDR1 SGHRS, CDR2 YFSETQ. The ends lost 3 bases at V and 9 bases at J; junction bases unmatched: 6. The CDR3 sequence is 15 residues long.

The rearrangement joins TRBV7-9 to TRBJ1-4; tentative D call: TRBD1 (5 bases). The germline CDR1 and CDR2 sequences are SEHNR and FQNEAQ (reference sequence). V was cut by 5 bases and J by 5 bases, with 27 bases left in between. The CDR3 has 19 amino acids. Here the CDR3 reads CASSRIGAAPGERNEKLFF. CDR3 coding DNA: TGTGCCAGCAGCCGAATAGGGGCAGCGCCAGGCGAAAGGAATGAAAAACTGTTTTTT.

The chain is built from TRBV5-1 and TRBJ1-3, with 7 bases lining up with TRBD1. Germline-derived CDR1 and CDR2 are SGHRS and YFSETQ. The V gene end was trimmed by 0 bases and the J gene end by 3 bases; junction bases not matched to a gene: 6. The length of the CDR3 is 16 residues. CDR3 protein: CASSLAGGRYGNTIYF. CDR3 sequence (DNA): TGCGCCAGCAGCTTGGCAGGGGGTCGTTATGGAAACACCATATATTTT.

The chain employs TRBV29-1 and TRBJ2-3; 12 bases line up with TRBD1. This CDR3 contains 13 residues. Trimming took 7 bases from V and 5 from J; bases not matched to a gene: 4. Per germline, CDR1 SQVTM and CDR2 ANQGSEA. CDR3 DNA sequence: TGCAGCGGTGGGACAGGGGGCATAGATACGCAGTATTTT. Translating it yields CSGGTGGIDTQYF.

CDR3 nucleotide sequence: TGTGCCTGGAGTGTTGGGGGCCTCACCGGGGAGCTGTTTTTT. It is translated as CAWSVGGLTGELFF. The chain has TRBV30 and TRBJ2-2; the D gene is possibly TRBD1 (6 bases). Trimming left V 0 bases short and J 4 bases short, with 9 bases between. The CDR3 loop spans 14 amino acids. Germline CDR1 GTSNPN, CDR2 SVGIG (reference sequence).

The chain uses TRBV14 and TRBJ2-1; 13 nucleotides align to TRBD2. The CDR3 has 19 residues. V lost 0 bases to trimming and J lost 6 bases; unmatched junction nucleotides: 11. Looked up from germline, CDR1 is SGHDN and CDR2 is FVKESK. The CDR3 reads CASSQDAGLAGPRGNEQFF. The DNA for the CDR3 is TGTGCCAGCAGCCAAGACGCGGGACTAGCGGGGCCTCGCGGCAATGAGCAGTTCTTC.

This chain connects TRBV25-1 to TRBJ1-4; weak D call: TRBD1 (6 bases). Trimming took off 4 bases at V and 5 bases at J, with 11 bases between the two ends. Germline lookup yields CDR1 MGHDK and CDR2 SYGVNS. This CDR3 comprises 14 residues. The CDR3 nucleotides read TGTGCCAGCAGTGTAGGGGGTGAGAATGAAAAACTGTTTTTT. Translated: CASSVGGENEKLFF.

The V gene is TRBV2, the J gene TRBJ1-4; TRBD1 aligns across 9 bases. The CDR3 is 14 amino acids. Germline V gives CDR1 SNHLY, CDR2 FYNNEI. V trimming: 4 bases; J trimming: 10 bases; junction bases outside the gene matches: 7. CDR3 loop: CASSVRDRDGKLFF. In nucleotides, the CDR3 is TGTGCCAGCAGTGTGCGGGACAGGGACGGAAAACTGTTTTTT.

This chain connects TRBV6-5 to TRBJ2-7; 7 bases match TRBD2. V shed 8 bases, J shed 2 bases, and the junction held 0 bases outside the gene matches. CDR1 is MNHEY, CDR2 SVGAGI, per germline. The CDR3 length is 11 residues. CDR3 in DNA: TGTGCCAGCGGGGGGGCCTACGAGCAGTACTTC. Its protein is CASGGAYEQYF.

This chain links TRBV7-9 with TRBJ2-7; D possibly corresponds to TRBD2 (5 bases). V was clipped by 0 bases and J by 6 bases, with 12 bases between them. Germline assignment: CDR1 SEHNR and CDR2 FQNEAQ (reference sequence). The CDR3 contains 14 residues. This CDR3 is CASSLAGELGEQYF. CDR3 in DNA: TGTGCCAGCAGCTTAGCCGGGGAGTTAGGCGAGCAGTACTTC. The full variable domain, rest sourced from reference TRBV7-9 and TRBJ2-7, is DTGVSQNPRHKITKRGQNVTFRCDPISEHNRLYWYRQTLGQGPEFLTYFQNEAQLEKSRLLSDRFSAERPKGSFSTLEIQRTEQGDSAMYLCASSLAGELGEQYFGPGTRLTVT.

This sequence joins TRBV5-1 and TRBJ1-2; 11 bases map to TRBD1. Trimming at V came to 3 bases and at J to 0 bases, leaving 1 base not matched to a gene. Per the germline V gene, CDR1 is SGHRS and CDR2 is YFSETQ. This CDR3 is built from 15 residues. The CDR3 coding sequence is TGCGCCAGCAGCTCGGGACAGGGGGCTAACTATGGCTACACCTTC. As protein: CASSSGQGANYGYTF.

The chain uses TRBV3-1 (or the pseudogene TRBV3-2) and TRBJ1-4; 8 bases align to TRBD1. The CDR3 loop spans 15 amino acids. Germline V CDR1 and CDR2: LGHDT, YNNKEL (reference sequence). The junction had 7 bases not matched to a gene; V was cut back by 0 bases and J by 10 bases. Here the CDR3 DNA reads TGTGCCAGCAGCCAAGAAAGGACAGGGCGTGGAAAACTGTTTTTT. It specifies CASSQERTGRGKLFF.

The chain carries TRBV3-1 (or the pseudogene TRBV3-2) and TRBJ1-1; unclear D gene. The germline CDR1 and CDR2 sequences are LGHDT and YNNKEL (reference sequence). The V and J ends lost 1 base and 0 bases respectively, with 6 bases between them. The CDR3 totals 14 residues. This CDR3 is CASSQVAVNTEAFF. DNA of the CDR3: TGTGCCAGCAGCCAAGTGGCCGTGAACACTGAAGCTTTCTTT.

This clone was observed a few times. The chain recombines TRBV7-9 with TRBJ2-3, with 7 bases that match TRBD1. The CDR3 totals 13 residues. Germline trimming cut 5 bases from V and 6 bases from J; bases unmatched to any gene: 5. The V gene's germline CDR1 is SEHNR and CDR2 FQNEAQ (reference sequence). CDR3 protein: CASSQQGRDTQYF. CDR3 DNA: TGTGCCAGCAGCCAACAGGGGCGGGATACGCAGTATTTT.

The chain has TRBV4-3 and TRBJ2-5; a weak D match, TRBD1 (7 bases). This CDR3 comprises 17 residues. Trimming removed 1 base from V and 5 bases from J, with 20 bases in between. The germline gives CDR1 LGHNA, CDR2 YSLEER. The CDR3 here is CASSQGSGGRLGETQYF. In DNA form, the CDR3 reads TGCGCCAGCAGCCAAGGGTCAGGGGGGCGCTTGGGGGAGACCCAGTACTTC.

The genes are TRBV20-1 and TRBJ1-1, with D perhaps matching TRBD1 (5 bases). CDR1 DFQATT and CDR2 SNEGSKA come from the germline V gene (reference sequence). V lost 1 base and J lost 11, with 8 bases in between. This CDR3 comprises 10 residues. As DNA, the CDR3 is TGCAGTGCTAGAGTGGGGCGGGCTTTCTTT. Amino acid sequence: CSARVGRAFF.

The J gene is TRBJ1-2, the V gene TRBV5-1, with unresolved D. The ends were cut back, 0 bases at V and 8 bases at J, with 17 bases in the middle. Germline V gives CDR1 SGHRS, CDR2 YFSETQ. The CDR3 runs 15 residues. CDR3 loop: CASSLALAGSLGYTF. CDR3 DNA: TGCGCCAGCAGCTTGGCGCTCGCAGGCTCTCTGGGCTACACCTTC.

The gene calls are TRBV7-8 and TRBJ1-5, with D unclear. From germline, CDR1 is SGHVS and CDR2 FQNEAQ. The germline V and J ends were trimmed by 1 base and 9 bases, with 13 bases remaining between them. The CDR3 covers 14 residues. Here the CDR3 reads CASSLERDPRPQHF. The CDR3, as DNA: TGTGCCAGCAGCTTAGAGAGGGATCCACGGCCCCAGCATTTT. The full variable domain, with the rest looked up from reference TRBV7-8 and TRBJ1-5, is GAGVSQSPRYKVAKRGQDVALRCDPISGHVSLFWYQQALGQGPEFLTYFQNEAQLDKSGLPSDRFFAERPEGSVSTLKIQRTQQEDSAVYLCASSLERDPRPQHFGDGTRLSIL.

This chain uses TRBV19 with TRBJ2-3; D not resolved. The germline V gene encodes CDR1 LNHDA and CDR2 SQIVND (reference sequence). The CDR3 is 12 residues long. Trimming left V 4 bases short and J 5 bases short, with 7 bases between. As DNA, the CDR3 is TGTGCCAGTAGTACATTCAGAGATACGCAGTATTTT. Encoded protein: CASSTFRDTQYF.

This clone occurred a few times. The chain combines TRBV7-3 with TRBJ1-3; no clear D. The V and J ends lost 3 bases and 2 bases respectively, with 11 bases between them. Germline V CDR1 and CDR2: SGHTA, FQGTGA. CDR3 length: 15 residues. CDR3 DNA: TGTGCCAGCAGCTTGACATTCGGGGCTGGAAACACCATATATTTT. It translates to CASSLTFGAGNTIYF.

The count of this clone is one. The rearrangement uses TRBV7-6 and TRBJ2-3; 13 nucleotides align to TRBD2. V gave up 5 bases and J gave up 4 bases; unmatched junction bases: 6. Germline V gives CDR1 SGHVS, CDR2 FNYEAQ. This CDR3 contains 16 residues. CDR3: CASSAWTSGGPDTQYF. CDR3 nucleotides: TGTGCCAGCAGCGCCTGGACTAGCGGGGGCCCAGATACGCAGTATTTT.

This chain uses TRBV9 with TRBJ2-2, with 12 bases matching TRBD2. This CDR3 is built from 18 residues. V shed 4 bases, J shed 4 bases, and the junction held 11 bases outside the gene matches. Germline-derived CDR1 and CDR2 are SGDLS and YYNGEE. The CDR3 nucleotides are TGTGCCAGCAGCCTACGACCTAGCGGGGGGGCGGCCACCGGGGAGCTGTTTTTT. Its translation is CASSLRPSGGAATGELFF.

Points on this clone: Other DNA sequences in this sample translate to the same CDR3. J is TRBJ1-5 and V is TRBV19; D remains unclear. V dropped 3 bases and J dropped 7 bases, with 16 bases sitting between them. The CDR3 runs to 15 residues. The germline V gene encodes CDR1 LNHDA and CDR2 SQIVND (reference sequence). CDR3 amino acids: CASSIGGRRGQPQHF. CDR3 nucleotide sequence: TGTGCCAGTAGTATTGGCGGGCGCCGGGGACAGCCCCAGCATTTT.

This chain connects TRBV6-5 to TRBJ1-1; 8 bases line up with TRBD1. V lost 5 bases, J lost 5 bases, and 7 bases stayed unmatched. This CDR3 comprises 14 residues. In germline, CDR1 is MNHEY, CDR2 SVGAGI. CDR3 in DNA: TGTGCCAGCAGTCCCTCAGGGGGCCGGACTGAAGCTTTCTTT. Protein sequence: CASSPSGGRTEAFF.

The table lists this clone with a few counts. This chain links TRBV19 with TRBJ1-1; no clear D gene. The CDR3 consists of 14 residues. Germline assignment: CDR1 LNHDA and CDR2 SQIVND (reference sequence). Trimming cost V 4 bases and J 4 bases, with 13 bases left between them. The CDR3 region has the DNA TGTGCCAGTAGTAAAGACGGAGGGAGCACTGAAGCTTTCTTT. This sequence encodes CASSKDGGSTEAFF.

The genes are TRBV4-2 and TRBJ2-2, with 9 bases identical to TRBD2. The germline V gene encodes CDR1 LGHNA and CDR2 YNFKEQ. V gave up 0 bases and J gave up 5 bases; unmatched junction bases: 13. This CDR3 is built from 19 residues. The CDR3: CASSQDPLAGGLRTGELFF. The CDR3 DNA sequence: TGTGCCAGCAGCCAAGATCCCCTGGCGGGGGGGCTTCGGACCGGGGAGCTGTTTTTT.

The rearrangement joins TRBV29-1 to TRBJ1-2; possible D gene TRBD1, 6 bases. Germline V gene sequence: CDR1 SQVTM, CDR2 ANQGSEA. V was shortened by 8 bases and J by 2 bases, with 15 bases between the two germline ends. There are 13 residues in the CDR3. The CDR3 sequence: CSPGAEPNYGYTF. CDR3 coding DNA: TGCAGCCCAGGGGCCGAACCAAACTATGGCTACACCTTC.